Sequencing of this TCR beta chain was carried out in a study of blood T cells in healthy people across ages. Study-level results: A strong correlation between TCR beta diversity and naive T cell percentage was seen.

Turning to this clonotype: Its antigen remains unknown.

This CDR3 spans 12 amino acids. Germline CDR1 and CDR2: SEHNR and FQNEAQ (reference sequence). Trimming stripped 3 bases from V and 10 bases from J, with 10 bases between. Primed by a sample-barcoded 5' primer and a J-beta primer mix, a second PCR proceeded for roughly 7 to 11 cycles. Researchers report that a template-switch adaptor with 12 random nucleotides tagged each cDNA molecule. Each CDR3 protein gets one entry after TCRdb re-called the 5' RACE reads with MiXCR. Of around 820,000 distinct CDR3 sequences in the sample, more than 20% were seen once. This sample was shared with a second study, whose subject was T cells of mothers and their children.

Sequencing used blood. This clonotype originated in a boy between 5 and 17 years old in good health. The V and J genes are TRBV7-9 and TRBJ2-1; possibly TRBD2 for D (5 bases). This chain's CDR3 is CASSFGTGEQFF. CDR3 bases: TGTGCCAGCAGCTTTGGAACGGGAGAGCAGTTCTTC.